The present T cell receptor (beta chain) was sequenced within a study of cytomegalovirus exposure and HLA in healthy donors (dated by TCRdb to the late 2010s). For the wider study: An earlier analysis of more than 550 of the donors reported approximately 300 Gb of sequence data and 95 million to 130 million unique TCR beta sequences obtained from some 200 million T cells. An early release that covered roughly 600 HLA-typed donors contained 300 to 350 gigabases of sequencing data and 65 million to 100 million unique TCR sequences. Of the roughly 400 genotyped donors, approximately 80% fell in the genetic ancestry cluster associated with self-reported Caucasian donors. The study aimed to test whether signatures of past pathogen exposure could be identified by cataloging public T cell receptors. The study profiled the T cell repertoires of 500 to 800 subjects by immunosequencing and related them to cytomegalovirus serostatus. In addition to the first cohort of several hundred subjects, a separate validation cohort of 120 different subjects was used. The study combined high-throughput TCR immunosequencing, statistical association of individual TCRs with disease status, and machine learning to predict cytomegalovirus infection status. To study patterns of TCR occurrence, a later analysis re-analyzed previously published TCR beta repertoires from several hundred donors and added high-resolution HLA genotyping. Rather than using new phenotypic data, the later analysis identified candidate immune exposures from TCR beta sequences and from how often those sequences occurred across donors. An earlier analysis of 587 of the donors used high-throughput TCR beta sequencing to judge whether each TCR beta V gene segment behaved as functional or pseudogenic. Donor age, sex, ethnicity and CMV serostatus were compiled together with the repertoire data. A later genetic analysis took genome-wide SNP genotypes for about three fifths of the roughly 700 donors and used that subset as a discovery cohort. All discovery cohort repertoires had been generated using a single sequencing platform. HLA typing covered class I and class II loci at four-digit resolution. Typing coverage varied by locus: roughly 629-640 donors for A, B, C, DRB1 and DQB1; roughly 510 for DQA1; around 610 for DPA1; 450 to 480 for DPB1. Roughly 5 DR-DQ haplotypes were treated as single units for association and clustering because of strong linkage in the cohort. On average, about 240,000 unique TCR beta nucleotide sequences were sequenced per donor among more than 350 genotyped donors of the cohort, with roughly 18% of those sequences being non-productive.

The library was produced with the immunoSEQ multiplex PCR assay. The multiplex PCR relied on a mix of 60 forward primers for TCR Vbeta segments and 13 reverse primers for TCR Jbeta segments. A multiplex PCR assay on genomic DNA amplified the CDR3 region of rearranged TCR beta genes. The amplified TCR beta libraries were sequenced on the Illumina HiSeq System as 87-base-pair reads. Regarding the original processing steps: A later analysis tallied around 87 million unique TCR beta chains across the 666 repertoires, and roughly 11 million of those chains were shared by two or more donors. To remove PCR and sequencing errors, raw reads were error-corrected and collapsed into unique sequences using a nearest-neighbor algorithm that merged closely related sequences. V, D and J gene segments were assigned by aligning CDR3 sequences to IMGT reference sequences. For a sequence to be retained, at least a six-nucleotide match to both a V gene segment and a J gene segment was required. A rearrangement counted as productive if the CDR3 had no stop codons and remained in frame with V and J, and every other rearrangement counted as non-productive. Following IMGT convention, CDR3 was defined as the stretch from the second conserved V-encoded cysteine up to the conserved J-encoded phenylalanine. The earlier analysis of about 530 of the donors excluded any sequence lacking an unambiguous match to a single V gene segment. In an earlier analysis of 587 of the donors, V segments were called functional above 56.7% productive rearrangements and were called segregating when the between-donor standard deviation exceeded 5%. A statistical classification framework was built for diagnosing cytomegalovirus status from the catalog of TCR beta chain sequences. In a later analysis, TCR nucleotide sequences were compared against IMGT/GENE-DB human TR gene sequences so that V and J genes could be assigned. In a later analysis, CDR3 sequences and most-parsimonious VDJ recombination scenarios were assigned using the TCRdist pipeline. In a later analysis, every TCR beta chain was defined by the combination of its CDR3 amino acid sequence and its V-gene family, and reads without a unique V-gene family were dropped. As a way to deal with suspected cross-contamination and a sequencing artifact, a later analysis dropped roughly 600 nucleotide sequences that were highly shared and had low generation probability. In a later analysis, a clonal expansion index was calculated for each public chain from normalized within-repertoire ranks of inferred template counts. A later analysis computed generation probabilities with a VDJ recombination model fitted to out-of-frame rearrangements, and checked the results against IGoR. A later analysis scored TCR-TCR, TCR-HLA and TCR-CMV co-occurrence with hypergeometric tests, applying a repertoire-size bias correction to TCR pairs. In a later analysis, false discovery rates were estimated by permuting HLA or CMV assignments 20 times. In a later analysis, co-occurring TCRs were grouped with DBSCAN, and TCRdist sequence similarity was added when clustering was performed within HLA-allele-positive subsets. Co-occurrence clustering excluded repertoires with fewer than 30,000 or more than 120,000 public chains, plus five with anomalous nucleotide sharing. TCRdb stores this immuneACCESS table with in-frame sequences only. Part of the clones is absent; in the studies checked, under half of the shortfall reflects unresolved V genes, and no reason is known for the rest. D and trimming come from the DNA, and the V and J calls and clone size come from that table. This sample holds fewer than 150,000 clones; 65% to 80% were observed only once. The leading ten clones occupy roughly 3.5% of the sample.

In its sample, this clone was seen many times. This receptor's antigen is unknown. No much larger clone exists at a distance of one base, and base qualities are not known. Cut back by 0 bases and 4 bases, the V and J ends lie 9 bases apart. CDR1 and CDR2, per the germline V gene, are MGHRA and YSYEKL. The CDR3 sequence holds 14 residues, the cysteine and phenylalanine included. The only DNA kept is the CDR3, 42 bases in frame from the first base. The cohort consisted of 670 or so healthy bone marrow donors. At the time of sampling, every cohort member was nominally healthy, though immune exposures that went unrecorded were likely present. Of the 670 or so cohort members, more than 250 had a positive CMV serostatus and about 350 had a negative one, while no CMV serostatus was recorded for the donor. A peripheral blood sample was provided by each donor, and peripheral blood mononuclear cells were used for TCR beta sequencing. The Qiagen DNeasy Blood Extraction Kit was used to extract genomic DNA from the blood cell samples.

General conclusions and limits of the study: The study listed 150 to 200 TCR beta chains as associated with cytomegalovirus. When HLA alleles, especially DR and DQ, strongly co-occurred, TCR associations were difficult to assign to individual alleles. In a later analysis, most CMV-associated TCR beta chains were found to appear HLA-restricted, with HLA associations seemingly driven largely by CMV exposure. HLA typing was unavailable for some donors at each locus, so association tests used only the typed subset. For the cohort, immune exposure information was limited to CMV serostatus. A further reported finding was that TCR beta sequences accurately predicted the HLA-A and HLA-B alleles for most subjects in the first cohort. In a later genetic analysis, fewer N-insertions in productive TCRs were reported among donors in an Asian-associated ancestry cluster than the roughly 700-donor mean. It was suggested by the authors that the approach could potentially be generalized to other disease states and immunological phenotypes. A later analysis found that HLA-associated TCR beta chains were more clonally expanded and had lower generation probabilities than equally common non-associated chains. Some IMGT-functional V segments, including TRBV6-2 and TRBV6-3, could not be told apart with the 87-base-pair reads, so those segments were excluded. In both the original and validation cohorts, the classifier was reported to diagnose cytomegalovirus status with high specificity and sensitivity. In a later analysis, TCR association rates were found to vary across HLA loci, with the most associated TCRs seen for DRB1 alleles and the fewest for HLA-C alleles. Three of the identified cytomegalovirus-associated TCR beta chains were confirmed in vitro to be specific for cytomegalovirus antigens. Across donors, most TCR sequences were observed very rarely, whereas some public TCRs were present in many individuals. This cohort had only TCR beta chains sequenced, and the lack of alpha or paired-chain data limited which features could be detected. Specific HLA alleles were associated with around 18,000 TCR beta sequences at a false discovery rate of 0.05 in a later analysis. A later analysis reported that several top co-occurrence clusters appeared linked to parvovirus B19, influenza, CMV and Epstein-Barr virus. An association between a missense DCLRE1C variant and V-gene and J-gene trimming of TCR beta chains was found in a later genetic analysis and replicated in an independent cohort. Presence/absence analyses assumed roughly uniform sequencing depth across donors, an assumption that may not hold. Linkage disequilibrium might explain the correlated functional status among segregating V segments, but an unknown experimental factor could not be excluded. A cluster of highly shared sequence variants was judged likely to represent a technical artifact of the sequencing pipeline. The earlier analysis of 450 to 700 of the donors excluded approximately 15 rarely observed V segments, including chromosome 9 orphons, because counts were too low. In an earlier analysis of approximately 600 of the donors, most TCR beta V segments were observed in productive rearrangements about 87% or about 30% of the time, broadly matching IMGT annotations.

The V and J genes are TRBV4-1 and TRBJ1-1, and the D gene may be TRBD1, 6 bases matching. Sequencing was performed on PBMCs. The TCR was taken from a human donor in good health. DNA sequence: TGCGCCAGCAGCCAAGATCAGGGGAGCACTGAAGCTTTCTTT. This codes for CASSQDQGSTEAFF.